Following are 25 T cell receptor beta chains from one sample sequenced in a study of blood T cells in healthy people across ages. Through a sample-barcoded 5' primer and a J-beta primer mix, a second PCR was run for roughly 7 to 12 cycles. Using its own MiXCR run on the 5' RACE reads, TCRdb lists one record per CDR3 protein. Found here are 1,500,000 or so distinct CDR3 sequences, less than 45% of them singletons; the top ten hold just over 4%. Sequencing input: blood. These receptors originate from a woman in her late teens or twenties in good health.

This clonotype was counted a few times. The rearrangement uses TRBV20-1 and TRBJ1-1; D is undetermined. Per the germline V gene, CDR1 is DFQATT and CDR2 is SNEGSKA (reference sequence). Trimming removed 2 bases at V and 0 bases at J, with 7 bases between. The CDR3 has 13 residues. The CDR3, as DNA: TGCAGTGCTAGACCGATCATGAACACTGAAGCTTTCTTT. It translates to CSARPIMNTEAFF.

Concerning this clonotype: A junction end diverges from the germline sequence, so it may reflect a read error. This chain uses TRBV27 with TRBJ2-5; TRBD2 agrees at 13 bases. There are 15 residues in the CDR3. CDR1 is MNHEY, CDR2 SMNVEV, per germline (reference sequence). Written as DNA, the CDR3 is TGTGTCAGCAGTGGGACTAGCGGGGCGCAAGAGACCCAGTACTTC. This encodes CVSSGTSGAQETQYF.

Details on this clonotype: The junction and the germline gene differ at one end; a read error may be behind it. This sequence joins TRBV6-1 and TRBJ1-2; no reliable D call. Germline values: CDR1 MNHNS, CDR2 SASEGT. This CDR3 has 14 residues. The CDR3 region is CASTSTSSIDGCTF. In nucleotides, the CDR3 is TGTGCCAGCACCTCGACCTCCTCCATCGATGGCTGCACCTTC.

The chain carries TRBV20-1 and TRBJ1-2, with D possibly being TRBD1 (6 bases). This CDR3 has 14 residues. Looked up from germline, CDR1 is DFQATT and CDR2 is SNEGSKA (reference sequence). V was pared by 1 base and J by 4 bases, with 13 bases between. The CDR3 loop is CSARGQVNPYGYTF. Here the CDR3 DNA reads TGCAGTGCTAGAGGACAGGTTAACCCCTATGGCTACACCTTC.

The gene calls are TRBV11-3 and TRBJ2-1, with 8 bases that match TRBD2. V lost 4 bases and J lost 5; bases outside the gene matches: 4. CDR1 is SGHNT and CDR2 is YENEEA in the germline V gene. CDR3 length: 14 amino acids. As DNA, the CDR3 is TGTGCCAGCAGCTCTTATAGCGGGAACAATGAGCAGTTCTTC. Translated, it gives CASSSYSGNNEQFF.

This clonotype has more than one count but fewer than ten. The chain employs TRBV12-3 or TRBV12-4 and TRBJ1-2, with 7 bases that match TRBD1. The ends lost 5 bases at V and 4 bases at J; junction bases unmatched: 7. The CDR3 spans 14 residues. The CDR3 loop is CASSRPDRAYGYTF. The CDR3 region has the DNA TGTGCCAGCAGTCGCCCCGACAGGGCCTATGGCTACACCTTC.

The rearrangement links TRBV2 to TRBJ1-6; D uncertain. The CDR3 is 14 amino acids. Germline lookup yields CDR1 SNHLY and CDR2 FYNNEI. The ends were cut back, 5 bases at V and 7 bases at J, with 12 bases in the middle. The CDR3 coding sequence is TGTGCCAGCAGTCCCCGGACTTTGAATTCACCCCTCCACTTT. Residues: CASSPRTLNSPLHF.

This clonotype was counted only a few times. The chain is built from TRBV6-2 or TRBV6-3 and TRBJ2-1; D gene ambiguous. This CDR3 region has 11 residues. CDR1 is MNHEY and CDR2 is SVGEGT in the germline V gene. Deletions cut 10 bases from V and 7 bases from J, with 11 bases between. CDR3: CATRLGNEQFF. In nucleotides, the CDR3 is TGTGCCACCCGCCTGGGTAATGAGCAGTTCTTC.

This clonotype was counted ten times or more. The chain links TRBV7-2 to TRBJ2-3; D is possibly TRBD2 (5 bases). This CDR3 contains 11 residues. From germline, CDR1 is SGHTA and CDR2 FQGNSA. V gave up 6 bases and J gave up 8 bases, with 9 bases separating them. This chain's CDR3 is CASRLGSTQYF. CDR3 nucleotides: TGTGCCAGCAGACTGGGGAGTACGCAGTATTTT.

This clonotype was seen more than once but under ten times. The chain links TRBV2 to TRBJ2-1; the D is unclear. Deletions cut 10 bases from V and 0 bases from J, with 13 bases between. Per germline, CDR1 SNHLY and CDR2 FYNNEI. The CDR3 sequence is 14 residues long. The CDR3 region is CANTRRSSYNEQFF. For the CDR3, the DNA is TGTGCCAATACGAGGCGGAGCTCCTACAATGAGCAGTTCTTC.

The chain employs TRBV29-1 and TRBJ2-3; 10 bases agree with TRBD2. The J segment lost 2 bases and the V segment lost 3 bases, leaving 11 bases of the junction unmatched. This CDR3 region has 17 residues. Germline V gives CDR1 SQVTM, CDR2 ANQGSEA. The CDR3 loop reads CSVDGSGGTPYTDTQYF. CDR3 bases: TGCAGCGTTGATGGTAGCGGGGGGACCCCCTACACAGATACGCAGTATTTT.

This clonotype occurred a few times. J is TRBJ2-1 and V is TRBV5-1; 9 bases fit TRBD1. Germline values: CDR1 SGHRS, CDR2 YFSETQ. Trimming at V came to 3 bases and at J to 0 bases, leaving 4 bases not matched to a gene. The CDR3 length is 16 residues. The CDR3 protein is CASSSQGARSYNEQFF. Written as DNA, the CDR3 is TGCGCCAGCAGCTCACAGGGGGCCCGCTCCTACAATGAGCAGTTCTTC.

This chain joins TRBV30 and TRBJ2-4; tentatively, D is TRBD1 (6 bases). Germline V gives CDR1 GTSNPN, CDR2 SVGIG (reference sequence). V was cut by 0 bases and J by 4 bases, with 7 bases left in between. The length of the CDR3 is 13 residues. The CDR3 DNA reads as TGTGCCTGGAGTGTAACAGGGAAAAACATTCAGTACTTC. Residues: CAWSVTGKNIQYF.

This clonotype has just a few counts. The V and J genes are TRBV20-1 and TRBJ2-1, with D tentatively TRBD1 (5 bases). The germline V and J ends were trimmed by 4 bases and 6 bases, with 10 bases remaining between them. Germline V lookup: CDR1 DFQATT, CDR2 SNEGSKA (reference sequence). This CDR3 comprises 12 residues. CDR3 in DNA: TGCAGTGCTATGGGGCAGGTCAATGAGCAGTTCTTC. The encoded protein is CSAMGQVNEQFF.

CDR3 residues: CASSWGQTRNTEAFF. The CDR3, as DNA: TGCGCCAGCAGCTGGGGACAGACAAGGAACACTGAAGCTTTCTTT. This chain uses TRBV5-1 with TRBJ1-1, with 7 nucleotides matching TRBD1. The CDR3 is 15 residues long. V shed 3 bases, J shed 1 base, and the junction held 6 bases outside the gene matches. From germline, CDR1 is SGHRS and CDR2 YFSETQ.

This sequence joins TRBV6-2 or TRBV6-3 and TRBJ2-1; no firm D call. Deletions cut 2 bases from V and 13 bases from J, with 15 bases between. CDR1 and CDR2 (germline): MNHEY, SVGEGT. The CDR3 has 13 amino acids. The CDR3 reads CASSYQVVETQFF. DNA of the CDR3: TGTGCCAGCAGTTACCAGGTCGTTGAGACCCAGTTCTTC.

The rearrangement uses TRBV29-1 and TRBJ1-1; no firm D call. Germline V gives CDR1 SQVTM, CDR2 ANQGSEA. The length of the CDR3 is 12 residues. The ends were cut back, 1 base at V and 7 bases at J, with 10 bases in the middle. The CDR3 is CSVEALTVEAFF. The CDR3 coding sequence is TGCAGCGTTGAAGCGTTAACTGTTGAAGCTTTCTTT.

The chain employs TRBV6-2 or TRBV6-3 and TRBJ2-3; D gene ambiguous. This CDR3 spans 14 amino acids. Germline CDR1 MNHEY, CDR2 SVGEGT. V lost 4 bases and J lost 0, with 8 bases in between. The CDR3 spells CASSSNPSTDTQYF. The DNA of the CDR3 is TGTGCCAGCAGTTCCAACCCTAGCACAGATACGCAGTATTTT.

This chain uses TRBV11-2 with TRBJ2-1; D possibly matches TRBD1 or TRBD2 (5 bases each). CDR3 length: 22 residues. CDR1 and CDR2 from the germline V gene are SGHAT and FQNNGV. Trimming stripped 4 bases from V and 0 bases from J, with 31 bases between. CDR3 loop: CASSSGRRLASYRYSSYNEQFF. In DNA, the CDR3 is TGTGCCAGCAGCTCGGGGCGGCGGCTAGCTTCCTATCGTTATAGCTCCTACAATGAGCAGTTCTTC.

This clonotype showed up just a few times. The chain joins TRBV7-9 to TRBJ1-4; 7 nucleotides line up with TRBD1. The CDR3 consists of 17 residues. Per the germline V gene, CDR1 is SEHNR and CDR2 is FQNEAQ (reference sequence). The V gene end was trimmed by 5 bases and the J gene end by 0 bases; junction bases not matched to a gene: 9. CDR3 loop: CASSPLRGLATNEKLFF. CDR3 sequence (DNA): TGTGCCAGCAGCCCCCTTAGGGGGCTCGCAACTAATGAAAAACTGTTTTTT.

This clonotype occurred once. J is TRBJ1-5 and V is TRBV2; no definite D call. Germline V gene data show CDR1 as SNHLY and CDR2 as FYNNEI. V lost 7 bases, J lost 1 base, and 8 bases lay in between. CDR3 length equals 13 residues. The CDR3 sequence is CASKVGSNQPQHF. CDR3 in DNA: TGTGCCAGCAAGGTCGGCAGCAATCAGCCCCAGCATTTT.

The rearrangement links TRBV30 to TRBJ1-5; 9 nucleotides match TRBD1. CDR1 and CDR2 from the germline V gene are GTSNPN and SVGIG (reference sequence). This CDR3 contains 16 residues. Unmatched junction bases numbered 8, after V lost 3 bases and J lost 2 bases. The CDR3 region is CAWRLGQGVGNQPQHF. CDR3 coding DNA: TGTGCCTGGAGACTGGGACAGGGAGTAGGCAATCAGCCCCAGCATTTT.

The CDR3 nucleotides are TGTGCCAGCAGCCAGAAACTCCTCGGAAACACCATATATTTT. It codes for CASSQKLLGNTIYF. This chain joins TRBV3-1 and TRBJ1-3; D is unclear. The V end was cut by 3 bases, the J end by 4 bases, with 10 bases between. Germline-derived CDR1 and CDR2 are LGHDT and YNNKEL (reference sequence). This CDR3 has 14 residues.

The V and J genes are TRBV12-3 or TRBV12-4 and TRBJ2-1; D is uncertain. The CDR3 is 13 residues long. Trimming removed 2 bases at V and 5 bases at J, with 7 bases between. CDR3 in amino acids: CASSLTQHNEQFF. CDR3 coding DNA: TGTGCCAGCAGTTTAACACAGCACAATGAGCAGTTCTTC.

The chain is built from TRBV6-6 and TRBJ1-1, with D unclear. The germline V gene has CDR1 MNHNY and CDR2 SVGAGI (reference sequence). V was trimmed by 4 bases and J by 4 bases, leaving 13 bases between them. CDR3 length: 14 residues. CDR3 loop: CASSSPGRTTEAFF. The CDR3 DNA sequence: TGTGCCAGCAGTTCCCCCGGGAGGACCACTGAAGCTTTCTTT.